The 4 T cell receptor beta chains presented below share a single source sample, sequenced in a study of vaccination and CD4 T cells after COVID-19 (dated by TCRdb to 2021 to 2024). Libraries came from PCR. Instrument used: Illumina iSeq 100. DNA from cultured CD4+ T cells underwent TCR sequencing with the Oncomine TCR Beta short-read assay at the Johns Hopkins FTIC core. Using fastp trimming at Q25 and MiXCR clonotype assembly, TCRdb reanalyzed the public sequencing data and kept in-frame beta chains. Rows with a matching CDR3 protein are joined into one entry that keeps the most common DNA and genes. Present in this sample are 9,500 to 15,000 distinct CDR3 sequences, roughly 60% of which were seen just once. The ten largest clones take up under 25% of the sample. Their antigen targets remain unknown. In the paper's terms, the treatment or condition label means: roughly 11-day PBMC culture with coronavirus spike peptide pools or control peptides (ViraFEST assay).

The sequenced material came from CD4+ T cells from blood, cultured in vitro. All receptors come from a human donor who had recovered from COVID-19.

V usage is TRBV6-5 and J usage is TRBJ1-5; no reliable D call. The V end lost 2 bases, the J end lost 5 bases, and 16 bases lay between the germline ends. This CDR3 region has 16 residues. The germline CDR1 and CDR2 sequences are MNHEY and SVGAGI. The CDR3 reads CASSYAAQVKDQPQHF. Written as DNA, the CDR3 is TGTGCCAGCAGTTACGCGGCCCAGGTGAAAGATCAGCCCCAGCATTTT.

This clonotype appeared a few times. The chain uses TRBV27 and TRBJ1-2; D is ambiguous. The CDR3 contains 16 residues. Germline values: CDR1 MNHEY, CDR2 SMNVEV (reference sequence). Trimming left V 5 bases short and J 2 bases short, with 18 bases between. For the CDR3, the DNA is TGTGCCAGCAGTCGACGCAAAGATGTAGCCAACTATGGCTACACCTTC. It yields the protein CASSRRKDVANYGYTF.

This clonotype is classed as medium-sized. The genes are TRBV7-6 and TRBJ2-1; TRBD2 matches at 11 bases. Germline V gene sequence: CDR1 SGHVS, CDR2 FNYEAQ. V gave up 5 bases and J gave up 6 bases; unmatched junction bases: 6. This CDR3 region has 15 residues. CDR3 in amino acids: CASSLLAGVPNEQFF. In DNA, the CDR3 is TGTGCCAGCAGCCTACTAGCGGGAGTACCCAATGAGCAGTTCTTC. Supplemented by reference TRBV7-6 and TRBJ2-1, the full variable domain reads GAGVSQSPRYKVTKRGQDVALRCDPISGHVSLYWYRQALGQGPEFLTYFNYEAQQDKSGLPNDRFSAERPEGSISTLTIQRTEQRDSAMYRCASSLLAGVPNEQFFGPGTRLTVL.

The rearrangement uses TRBV20-1 and TRBJ2-7; either TRBD1 or TRBD2 may fit D (5 bases each). Trimming left V 1 base short and J 2 bases short, with 15 bases between. Germline V gives CDR1 DFQATT, CDR2 SNEGSKA (reference sequence). CDR3 length equals 15 residues. The CDR3, as DNA: TGCAGTGCTAGAGCAGTCGTGGGGGTAACCTACGAGCAGTACTTC. It codes for CSARAVVGVTYEQYF.